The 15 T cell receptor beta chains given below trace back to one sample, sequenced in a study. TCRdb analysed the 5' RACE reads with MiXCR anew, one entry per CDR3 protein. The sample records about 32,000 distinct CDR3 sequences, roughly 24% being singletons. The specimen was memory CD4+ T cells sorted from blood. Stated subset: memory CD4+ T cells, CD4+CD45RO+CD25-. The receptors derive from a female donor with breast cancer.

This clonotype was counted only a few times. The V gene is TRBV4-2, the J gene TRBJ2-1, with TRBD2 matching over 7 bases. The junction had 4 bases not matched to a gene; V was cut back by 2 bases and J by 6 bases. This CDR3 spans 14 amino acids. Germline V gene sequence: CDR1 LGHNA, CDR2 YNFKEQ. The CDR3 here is CASSQPSGVNEQFF. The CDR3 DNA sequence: TGTGCCAGCAGCCAACCAAGCGGGGTCAATGAGCAGTTCTTC.

The CDR3, as DNA: TGCAGTGCTAGAGGAGCCTATACAGGGGCGATGGTGGAAGAACTGTTTTTT. Its translation: CSARGAYTGAMVEELFF. The chain links TRBV20-1 to TRBJ1-4; TRBD1 agrees at 7 bases. V shed 1 base, J shed 12 bases, and the junction held 20 bases outside the gene matches. Germline lookup yields CDR1 DFQATT and CDR2 SNEGSKA (reference sequence). The CDR3 is 17 residues long.

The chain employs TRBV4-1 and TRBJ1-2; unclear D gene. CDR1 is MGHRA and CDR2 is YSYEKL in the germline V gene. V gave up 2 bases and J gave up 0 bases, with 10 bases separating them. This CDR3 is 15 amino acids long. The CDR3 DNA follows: TGCGCCAGCAGCCAACTCATGACCCCTAACTATGGCTACACCTTC. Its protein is CASSQLMTPNYGYTF.

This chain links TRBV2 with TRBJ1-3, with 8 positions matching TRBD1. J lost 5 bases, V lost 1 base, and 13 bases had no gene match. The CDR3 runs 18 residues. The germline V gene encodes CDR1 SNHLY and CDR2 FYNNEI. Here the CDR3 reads CASSEVLGTGDPRNTIYF. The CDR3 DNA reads TGTGCCAGCAGTGAAGTACTTGGGACAGGCGACCCGCGAAACACCATATATTTT.

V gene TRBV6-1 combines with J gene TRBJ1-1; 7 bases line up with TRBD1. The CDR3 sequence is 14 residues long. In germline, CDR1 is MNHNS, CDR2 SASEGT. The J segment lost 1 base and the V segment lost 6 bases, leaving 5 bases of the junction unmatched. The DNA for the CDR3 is TGTGCCAGCAGGCACAGGGGTTCGAACACTGAAGCTTTCTTT. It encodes CASRHRGSNTEAFF.

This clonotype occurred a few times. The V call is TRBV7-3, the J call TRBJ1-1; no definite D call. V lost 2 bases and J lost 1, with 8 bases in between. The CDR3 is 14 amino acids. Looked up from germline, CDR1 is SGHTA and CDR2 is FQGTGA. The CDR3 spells CASSLVPQNTEAFF. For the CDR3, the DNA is TGTGCCAGCAGCTTAGTTCCCCAGAACACTGAAGCTTTCTTT.

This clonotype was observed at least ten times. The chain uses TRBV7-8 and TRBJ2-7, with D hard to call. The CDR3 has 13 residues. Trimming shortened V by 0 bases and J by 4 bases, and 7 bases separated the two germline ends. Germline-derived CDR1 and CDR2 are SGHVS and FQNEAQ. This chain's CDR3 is CASSLAVYYEQYF. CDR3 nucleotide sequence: TGTGCCAGCAGCTTAGCAGTCTATTACGAGCAGTACTTC. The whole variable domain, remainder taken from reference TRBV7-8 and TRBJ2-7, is GAGVSQSPRYKVAKRGQDVALRCDPISGHVSLFWYQQALGQGPEFLTYFQNEAQLDKSGLPSDRFFAERPEGSVSTLKIQRTQQEDSAVYLCASSLAVYYEQYFGPGTRLTVT.

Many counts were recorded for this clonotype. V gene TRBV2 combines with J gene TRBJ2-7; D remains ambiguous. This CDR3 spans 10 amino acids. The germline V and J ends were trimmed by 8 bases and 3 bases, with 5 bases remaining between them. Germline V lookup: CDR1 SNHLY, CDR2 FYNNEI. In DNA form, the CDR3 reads TGTGCCAGCGCTGGCTACGAGCAGTACTTC. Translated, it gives CASAGYEQYF. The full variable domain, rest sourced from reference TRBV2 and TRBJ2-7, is EPEVTQTPSHQVTQMGQEVILRCVPISNHLYFYWYRQILGQKVEFLVSFYNNEISEKSEIFDDQFSVERPDGSNFTLKIRSTKLEDSAMYFCASAGYEQYFGPGTRLTVT.

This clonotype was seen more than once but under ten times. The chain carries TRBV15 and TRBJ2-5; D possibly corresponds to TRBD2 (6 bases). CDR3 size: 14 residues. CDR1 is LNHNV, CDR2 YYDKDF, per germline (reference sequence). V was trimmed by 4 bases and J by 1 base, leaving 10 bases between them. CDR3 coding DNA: TGTGCCACCAGCACCCCTAGCGTCCAAGAGACCCAGTACTTC. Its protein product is CATSTPSVQETQYF.

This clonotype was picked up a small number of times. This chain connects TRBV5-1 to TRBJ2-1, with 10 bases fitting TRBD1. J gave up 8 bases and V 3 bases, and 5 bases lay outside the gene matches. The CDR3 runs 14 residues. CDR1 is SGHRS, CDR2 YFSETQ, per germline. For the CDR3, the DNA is TGCGCCAGCAGCTCCGGACAGGGGGTTGATGAGCAGTTCTTC. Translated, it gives CASSSGQGVDEQFF.

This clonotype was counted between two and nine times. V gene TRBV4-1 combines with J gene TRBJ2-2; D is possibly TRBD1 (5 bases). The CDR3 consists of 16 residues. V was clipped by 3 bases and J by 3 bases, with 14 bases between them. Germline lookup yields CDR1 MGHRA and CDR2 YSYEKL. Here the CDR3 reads CASSHKDSDYTGELFF. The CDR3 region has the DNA TGCGCCAGCAGCCACAAAGACAGCGACTACACCGGGGAGCTGTTTTTT.

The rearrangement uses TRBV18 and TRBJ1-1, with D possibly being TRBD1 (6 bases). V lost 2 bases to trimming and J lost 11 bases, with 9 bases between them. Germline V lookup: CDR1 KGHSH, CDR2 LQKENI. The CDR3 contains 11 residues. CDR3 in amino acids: CASSPGGEAFF. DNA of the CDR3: TGTGCCAGCTCACCAGGGGGCGAGGCTTTCTTT.

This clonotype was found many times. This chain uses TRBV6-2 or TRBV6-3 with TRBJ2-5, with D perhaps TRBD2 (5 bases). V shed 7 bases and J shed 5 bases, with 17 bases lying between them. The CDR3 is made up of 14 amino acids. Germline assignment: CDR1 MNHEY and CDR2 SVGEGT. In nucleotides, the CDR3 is TGTGCCAGCACCAGGCGGTCTGGCGGGGAGACCCAGTACTTC. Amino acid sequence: CASTRRSGGETQYF.

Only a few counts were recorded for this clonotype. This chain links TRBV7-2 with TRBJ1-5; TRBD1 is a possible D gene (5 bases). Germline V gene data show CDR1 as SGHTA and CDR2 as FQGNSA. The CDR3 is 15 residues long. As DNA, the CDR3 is TGTGCGGGACCGGCAGGGAGAGGGAGCAATCAGCCCCAGCATTTT. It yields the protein CAGPAGRGSNQPQHF.

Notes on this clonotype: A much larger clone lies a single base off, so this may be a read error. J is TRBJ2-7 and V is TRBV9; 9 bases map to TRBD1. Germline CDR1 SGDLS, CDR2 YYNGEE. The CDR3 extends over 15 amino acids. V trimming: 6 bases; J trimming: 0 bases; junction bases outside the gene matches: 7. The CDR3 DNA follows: TGTGCCAGCAACGTCGGGACAGGGCCCTCCTACGAGCAGTACTTC. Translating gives CASNVGTGPSYEQYF.